The T cell receptor beta chain described here comes from a study of T cells in Graves' hyperthyroidism and ophthalmopathy. The CDR3 consists of 15 residues. Germline V gives CDR1 KGHDR, CDR2 SFDVKD. V gave up 9 bases and J gave up 0 bases, with 16 bases separating them. TCR beta CDR3 region amplification was performed from RNA transcripts. HTBI primers were the set used in a first-round RT-PCR of the TCR CDR3. MiXCR was run by TCRdb on the multiplex PCR reads, yielding one entry per CDR3 protein. The sample has roughly 580,000 distinct CDR3 sequences; around 45% are singletons. Sequencing was performed on peripheral blood or thyroid tissue (not recorded which). The clonotype comes from a woman aged 18 to 35 with Graves' hyperthyroidism. The chain links TRBV24-1 to TRBJ1-2; D unresolved. The CDR3 region has the DNA TGTGCCACCGGGAAGGGCTCCACTCCTAACTATGGCTACACCTTC. It encodes CATGKGSTPNYGYTF.